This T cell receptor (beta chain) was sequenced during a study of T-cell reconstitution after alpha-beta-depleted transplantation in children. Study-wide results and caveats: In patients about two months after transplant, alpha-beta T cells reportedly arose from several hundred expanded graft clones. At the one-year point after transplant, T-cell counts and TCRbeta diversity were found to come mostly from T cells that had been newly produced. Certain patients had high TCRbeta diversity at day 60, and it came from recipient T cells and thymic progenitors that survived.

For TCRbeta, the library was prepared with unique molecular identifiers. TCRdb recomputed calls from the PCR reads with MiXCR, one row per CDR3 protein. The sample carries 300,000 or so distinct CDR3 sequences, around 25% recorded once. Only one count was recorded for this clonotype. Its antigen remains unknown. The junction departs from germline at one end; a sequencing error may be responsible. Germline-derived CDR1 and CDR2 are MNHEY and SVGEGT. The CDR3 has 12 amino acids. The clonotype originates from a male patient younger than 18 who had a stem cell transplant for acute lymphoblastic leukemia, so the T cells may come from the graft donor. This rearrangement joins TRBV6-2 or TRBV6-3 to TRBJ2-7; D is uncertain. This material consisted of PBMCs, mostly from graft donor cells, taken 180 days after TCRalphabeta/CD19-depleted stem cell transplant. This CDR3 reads CASSHPSHEQYF. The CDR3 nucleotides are TGTGCCAGCAGCCACCCCTCCCACGAGCAGTACTTC.